Below, 30 T cell receptor beta chains from the same sample are listed, as sequenced in a study of vaccination and CD4 T cells after COVID-19. Treatment reported: approximately 10-day PBMC culture with coronavirus spike peptide pools or control peptides (ViraFEST assay). Sequencing of the DNA from cultured CD4+ T cells was carried out with the Oncomine TCR Beta short-read assay. TCRdb re-derived calls from the PCR reads in MiXCR, one entry per CDR3 protein. Here the sample spans roughly 20,000 distinct CDR3 sequences, under 60% being singletons. These receptors lack a known antigen. Material for sequencing was CD4+ T cells from blood, cultured in vitro. These receptor sequences come from a human donor who had recovered from COVID-19.

This chain connects TRBV25-1 to TRBJ1-1, with D unresolved. CDR3 length equals 13 residues. The germline CDR1 and CDR2 sequences are MGHDK and SYGVNS. V lost 7 bases and J 2 bases, leaving 11 bases between the germline ends. CDR3 DNA sequence: TGTGCCAGCACCAGAAGTGTTAACACTGAAGCTTTCTTT. As protein: CASTRSVNTEAFF.

The gene calls are TRBV3-1 and TRBJ1-2, with 9 bases fitting TRBD1. Per the germline V gene, CDR1 is LGHDT and CDR2 is YNNKEL (reference sequence). V was clipped by 4 bases and J by 8 bases; unmatched bases: 8. The CDR3 has 14 residues. The CDR3 DNA is TGTGCCAGCAGCCCAAGGGGGACAGGGCAAGGCTACACCTTC. Translated: CASSPRGTGQGYTF.

This clonotype was counted only a few times. The rearrangement uses TRBV19 and TRBJ1-2; D possibly corresponds to TRBD1 (6 bases). There are 16 residues in the CDR3. Germline loops: CDR1 LNHDA, CDR2 SQIVND (reference sequence). The germline V and J ends were trimmed by 3 bases and 4 bases, with 18 bases remaining between them. The CDR3 spells CASSIWDTNPGYGYTF. CDR3 bases: TGTGCCAGTAGTATCTGGGACACAAACCCGGGCTATGGCTACACCTTC.

With regard to this clonotype: A junction end diverges from the germline sequence, so it may reflect a read error. The chain is built from TRBV27 and TRBJ2-3; TRBD2 agrees at 7 bases. Looked up from germline, CDR1 is MNHEY and CDR2 is SMNVEV (reference sequence). This CDR3 is 15 amino acids long. CDR3 nucleotides: TGTGCCAGCAGAATAGCTCCGACTAGCAGAGATACGCAGTATTTT. This gives the protein CASRIAPTSRDTQYF.

This chain uses TRBV10-1 with TRBJ2-1; possible D gene TRBD2, 6 bases. Germline CDR1 and CDR2: WNHNN and SYGVQD (reference sequence). The V gene lost 8 bases and the J gene lost 9 bases, with 17 bases spanning the gap. This CDR3 comprises 13 residues. Written as DNA, the CDR3 is TGCGCCAGCGGAGGGACCCCGGGTGGTGAGCAGTTCTTC. Translation: CASGGTPGGEQFF.

This chain joins TRBV7-3 and TRBJ2-1; D unresolved. The CDR3 has 13 amino acids. Germline V gene data show CDR1 as SGHTA and CDR2 as FQGTGA. Trimming removed 4 bases from V and 10 bases from J, with 14 bases in between. CDR3 DNA sequence: TGTGCCAGCAGCTCCCGATTGGGGAACGAGCAGTTCTTC. It is translated as CASSSRLGNEQFF. The whole variable domain, remainder taken from reference TRBV7-3 and TRBJ2-1, is GAGVSQTPSNKVTEKGKYVELRCDPISGHTALYWYRQSLGQGPEFLIYFQGTGAADDSGLPNDRFFAVRPEGSVSTLKIQRTERGDSAVYLCASSSRLGNEQFFGPGTRLTVL.

This clonotype occurred a few times. The chain links TRBV15 to TRBJ2-5; D remains ambiguous. This CDR3 comprises 15 residues. The V end lost 0 bases, the J end lost 3 bases, and 11 bases lay between the germline ends. The germline CDR1 and CDR2 sequences are LNHNV and YYDKDF (reference sequence). For the CDR3, the DNA is TGTGCCACCAGCAGAGATCTGTACAGCGAAGAGACCCAGTACTTC. Protein product: CATSRDLYSEETQYF.

This clonotype was recorded once. The genes are TRBV28 and TRBJ1-2; D perhaps matches TRBD1 (5 bases). Trimming cost V 6 bases and J 6 bases, with 14 bases left between them. In germline, CDR1 is MDHEN, CDR2 SYDVKM. This CDR3 contains 13 residues. The CDR3, as DNA: TGTGCCAGCAGCCTTGGGACTAATCATGGCTACACCTTC. It specifies CASSLGTNHGYTF.

In its sample, this clonotype was seen a few times. CDR3 in amino acids: CASSLVSGVDYGYTF. CDR3 bases: TGTGCCAGCAGCTTAGTTTCTGGGGTCGACTATGGCTACACCTTC. The chain joins TRBV7-2 to TRBJ1-2; no clear D gene. The CDR3 loop spans 15 amino acids. Germline V gene sequence: CDR1 SGHTA, CDR2 FQGNSA. Trimming left V 1 base short and J 3 bases short, with 12 bases between.

The chain recombines TRBV18 with TRBJ1-2; D ambiguous. Germline V CDR1 and CDR2: KGHSH, LQKENI. CDR3 length: 14 residues. Trimming removed 4 bases at V and 2 bases at J, with 11 bases between. The CDR3: CASSRGGRNYGYTF. The DNA of the CDR3 is TGTGCCAGCTCACGGGGAGGGAGGAACTATGGCTACACCTTC.

This rearrangement joins TRBV11-2 to TRBJ2-1; 9 bases line up with TRBD2. Germline V CDR1 and CDR2: SGHAT, FQNNGV. This CDR3 region has 17 residues. The V and J ends lost 5 bases and 9 bases, in that order; junction bases with no gene match: 17. In nucleotides, the CDR3 is TGTGCCAGCAGCCCCTCTGCGGGAGGGGTCCGGGGGGGTGAGCAGTTCTTC. It is translated as CASSPSAGGVRGGEQFF.

This chain connects TRBV4-1 to TRBJ2-3; possibly TRBD1 for D (6 bases). CDR1 and CDR2 (germline): MGHRA, YSYEKL. V was cut by 4 bases and J by 6 bases, with 11 bases left in between. The CDR3 loop spans 13 amino acids. The CDR3 is CASSPGTQDTQYF. The CDR3 DNA follows: TGCGCCAGCAGCCCCGGGACACAGGATACGCAGTATTTT.

The chain is built from TRBV6-2 or TRBV6-3 and TRBJ2-7; D may be TRBD1 (5 bases). The V gene's germline CDR1 is MNHEY and CDR2 SVGEGT. The CDR3 extends over 15 amino acids. Between the trimmed V and J ends, which lost 10 bases and 5 bases, there was a span of 24 bases. The CDR3, as DNA: TGTGCCACAATGACCCCTAAGAAGGGGTCCCACGAGCAGTACTTC. Translating it yields CATMTPKKGSHEQYF.

The genes are TRBV20-1 and TRBJ2-7, with D uncertain. CDR1 is DFQATT and CDR2 is SNEGSKA in the germline V gene (reference sequence). V shed 3 bases and J shed 4 bases, with 10 bases lying between them. The CDR3 is made up of 12 amino acids. DNA of the CDR3: TGCAGTGCTAGTTCTCGCCTTTACGAGCAGTACTTC. The encoded protein is CSASSRLYEQYF.

The chain has TRBV28 and TRBJ1-1; TRBD1 is a possible D gene (5 bases). V shed 8 bases and J shed 1 base, with 17 bases lying between them. Germline values: CDR1 MDHEN, CDR2 SYDVKM. This CDR3 contains 15 residues. In DNA form, the CDR3 reads TGTGCCAGCCGTGTCGGGGGATCGGGGAACACTGAAGCTTTCTTT. It is translated as CASRVGGSGNTEAFF.

This clonotype was seen a single time. J is TRBJ2-3 and V is TRBV11-2; the D call may be TRBD1 or TRBD2 (5 bases each). The CDR3 consists of 14 residues. Per germline, CDR1 SGHAT and CDR2 FQNNGV. V dropped 1 base and J dropped 4 bases, with 9 bases sitting between them. The CDR3 DNA sequence: TGTGCCAGCAGCTTAGTGGGGGACGCAGATACGCAGTATTTT. Amino acids: CASSLVGDADTQYF.

The V and J genes are TRBV30 and TRBJ2-5; no clear D. Germline V gene sequence: CDR1 GTSNPN, CDR2 SVGIG (reference sequence). CDR3 length equals 11 residues. Trimming shortened V by 2 bases and J by 4 bases, and 5 bases separated the two germline ends. In nucleotides, the CDR3 is TGTGCCTGGAGTCTTTTAGAGACCCAGTACTTC. Amino acids: CAWSLLETQYF.

This clonotype was counted only a few times. CDR3 sequence (DNA): TGTGCCAGCAGTGGACAGGGGCAATTTAACTATGGCTACACCTTC. This sequence encodes CASSGQGQFNYGYTF. This chain uses TRBV28 with TRBJ1-2, with 9 bases fitting TRBD1. CDR1 and CDR2 from the germline V gene are MDHEN and SYDVKM. V trimming: 5 bases; J trimming: 1 base; junction bases outside the gene matches: 5. This CDR3 contains 15 residues.

This chain links TRBV18 with TRBJ1-5; perhaps TRBD1 as D (5 bases). Germline V gene lookup returns CDR1 KGHSH and CDR2 LQKENI. The CDR3 consists of 15 residues. Trimming removed 3 bases at V and 3 bases at J, with 12 bases between. The CDR3, as DNA: TGTGCCAGCTCACCTCAGGCGGGGGTCAATCAGCCCCAGCATTTT. Its translation is CASSPQAGVNQPQHF.

This clonotype was detected a few times. V is TRBV20-1 and J is TRBJ2-3; 10 bases agree with TRBD1. This CDR3 has 14 residues. V lost 5 bases, J lost 5 bases, and 7 bases stayed unmatched. CDR1 is DFQATT and CDR2 is SNEGSKA in the germline V gene (reference sequence). The DNA for the CDR3 is TGCAGTGCTGTTGACAGGGGGCAGTTAGATACGCAGTATTTT. Its protein is CSAVDRGQLDTQYF.

This clonotype came up a few times. The chain couples TRBV7-6 to TRBJ1-5; D may be TRBD1 (5 bases). V was clipped by 3 bases and J by 9 bases, with 18 bases between them. The CDR3 is 15 residues long. The germline CDR1 and CDR2 sequences are SGHVS and FNYEAQ. The CDR3 protein is CASSLGGTAQAPQHF. CDR3 bases: TGTGCCAGCAGCTTGGGAGGGACGGCTCAGGCGCCCCAGCATTTT.

The chain has TRBV20-1 and TRBJ1-4; D remains unclear. Germline CDR1 DFQATT, CDR2 SNEGSKA (reference sequence). This CDR3 comprises 12 residues. Trimming left V 3 bases short and J 8 bases short, with 10 bases between. CDR3 nucleotides: TGCAGTGCTAGTGTTGAAGAAGAAAAACTGTTTTTT. Encoded protein: CSASVEEEKLFF.

This clonotype has just a few counts. The chain combines TRBV28 with TRBJ1-1, with a possible D match to TRBD1 (5 bases). Trimming left V 4 bases short and J 5 bases short, with 14 bases between. Germline V lookup: CDR1 MDHEN, CDR2 SYDVKM. The CDR3 spans 14 residues. Here the CDR3 DNA reads TGTGCCAGCAGTTGGAGGGGAGCGTTGACTGAAGCTTTCTTT. Translating gives CASSWRGALTEAFF.

The rearrangement links TRBV27 to TRBJ2-3; D is undetermined. Per germline, CDR1 MNHEY and CDR2 SMNVEV (reference sequence). CDR3 length equals 12 residues. V was shortened by 6 bases and J by 1 base, with 5 bases between the two germline ends. CDR3 sequence (DNA): TGTGCCAGCAGGTCTCGCACAGATACGCAGTATTTT. Residues: CASRSRTDTQYF.

This chain connects TRBV5-1 to TRBJ1-2; 12 bases match TRBD1. With 2 bases clipped from V and 8 bases from J, the junction kept 7 bases outside the gene matches. In germline, CDR1 is SGHRS, CDR2 YFSETQ. CDR3 length: 15 residues. In DNA, the CDR3 is TGCGCCAGCAGCTTCACCGGGACAGGGGGCGAGGGCTACACCTTC. It specifies CASSFTGTGGEGYTF.

This chain joins TRBV20-1 and TRBJ2-7, with 10 bases that match TRBD2. This CDR3 is built from 14 residues. The J segment lost 3 bases and the V segment lost 4 bases, leaving 6 bases of the junction unmatched. CDR1 DFQATT and CDR2 SNEGSKA come from the germline V gene (reference sequence). The CDR3 nucleotides read TGCAGTGCTACCACCGGGACTAGCGTCTACGAGCAGTACTTC. Translation gives CSATTGTSVYEQYF.

The gene calls are TRBV11-1 and TRBJ2-5; D assignment may be TRBD1 or TRBD2 (7 bases each). Germline lookup yields CDR1 SGHAT and CDR2 FQDESV (reference sequence). Trimming removed 3 bases at V and 4 bases at J, with 21 bases between. The CDR3 has 17 amino acids. As DNA, the CDR3 is TGTGCCAGCAGCTTCCGGGGGGTACAGGGGTCCGGAGAGACCCAGTACTTC. Protein sequence: CASSFRGVQGSGETQYF.

Details on this clonotype: Germline and junction disagree at one end, which may indicate a read error. The rearrangement links TRBV20-1 to TRBJ1-2; D perhaps matches TRBD1 (5 bases). Looked up from germline, CDR1 is DFQATT and CDR2 is SNEGSKA (reference sequence). CDR3 size: 14 residues. The CDR3 DNA reads as TGCAGTGCTAGAGATCGAAGACAGTTCTATGACTACACCTTC. Amino acid sequence: CSARDRRQFYDYTF.

The CDR3 spells CATNPFGNTEAFF. The CDR3 bases are TGTGCCACCAACCCGTTCGGGAACACTGAAGCTTTCTTT. V usage is TRBV18 and J usage is TRBJ1-1; unclear D gene. Trimming pared 10 bases from V and 1 base from J, leaving 13 bases between. The CDR3 is 13 residues long. Germline values: CDR1 KGHSH, CDR2 LQKENI.

This sequence joins TRBV7-2 and TRBJ1-6; 8 bases match TRBD1. From germline, CDR1 is SGHTA and CDR2 FQGNSA. The CDR3 contains 16 residues. V lost 7 bases and J lost 7; bases outside the gene matches: 12. The CDR3 DNA follows: TGTGCCAGCACCCTTCGGACAGGGAATTTAAATTCACCCCTCCACTTT. Residues: CASTLRTGNLNSPLHF.